The present TCR beta chain was sequenced within a study of OX40 agonist ivuxolimab in advanced cancers. Background on the whole study: Ivuxolimab was an agonistic, fully human IgG2 monoclonal antibody directed against OX40 (CD134), a costimulatory receptor. Intravenous ivuxolimab was administered to patients every 2 weeks at six dose levels: 0.01, 0.1, 0.3, 1.5, 3 and 10 mg/kg. Among the roughly 52 dose-escalation patients, 19 had hepatocellular carcinoma, about 15 melanoma, 9 renal cell carcinoma and 9 head and neck cancer. A male proportion of roughly 85% and a mean age of 60 years, ranging from roughly 23 to 80, were recorded for the dose-escalation cohort. Patients were allowed to have had prior anti-PD-1, anti-PD-L1 or anti-CTLA-4 therapy, and around 40% of the dose-escalation patients had previously received checkpoint inhibitors. Partial responses occurred in three dose-escalation patients, of whom one had hepatocellular carcinoma and two had cutaneous melanoma. The point of sequencing TCRbeta in the periphery was to test whether ivuxolimab changed TCR sequence diversity and drove clonal T-cell expansion. The paper describes the monotherapy dose-escalation part (N = 52 patients) of the phase I trial of ivuxolimab.

Genomic DNA was isolated from the sorted cells so that the TCRbeta CDR3 region could be sequenced. TCRbeta CDR3 regions were sequenced using the immunoSEQ Assay. This is the immuneACCESS table as TCRdb keeps it, with only in-frame sequences that have V and J called. A part of the clones is gone; compared with another copy, unresolved V genes explain less than half, and the rest is unexplained. The sample contains more than 65,000 clones, about 79% of them found a single time. About 1% of the sample is in the top ten clones. The trial excluded patients who had a history of autoimmune disease or were on systemic immunosuppression. In every dose cohort, peripheral blood was drawn for TCR sequencing at baseline, cycle 4 day 1, and cycle 7 day 1. The samples were drawn from a first-in-human, open-label, multicenter phase I dose-escalation trial of ivuxolimab. Adults with locally advanced or metastatic melanoma, renal cell carcinoma, hepatocellular carcinoma or head and neck squamous cell carcinoma were enrolled in the trial. Before TCR sequencing, CD4+ T cells and CD8+ T cells from peripheral blood were sorted into separate populations.

Trimming removed 0 bases from V and 4 bases from J, leaving 14 bases between the germline ends. The CDR3 covers 16 residues, taking in both the cysteine and the phenylalanine. Only the CDR3 region is kept as DNA, spanning 48 bases read in frame from base 1. From the germline V gene, CDR1 is SGDLS and CDR2 is YYNGEE. On the study overall, not on this receptor specifically: Antigen specificity was not determined for the clonally expanded peripheral T cells. At doses of 0.1 to 3.0 mg/kg, clonal expansion of both CD4+ and CD8+ T cells in blood was seen between baseline and week 6. Low levels of normalized T-cell clonal expansion were also seen in some nonresponding patients. After ivuxolimab, expanded clones were on average more numerous among CD8+ T cells than among CD4+ T cells. In the 0.1-3.0 mg/kg groups, partial responders had among the lowest normalized peripheral clonal expansion, particularly in CD8+ T cells.

On this clone itself: Which antigen it targets is not known. The input lacks base qualities; no much larger clone sits a single base away.

This TCR came from an adult with an advanced solid tumor such as melanoma, head and neck, liver or kidney cancer. The sequencing used CD4+ or CD8+ T cells sorted from blood, collected in a trial of the OX40 agonist ivuxolimab. Recombination joined TRBV9 with TRBJ2-1; TRBD1 could be the D gene, as 6 bases match. The sequence in DNA is TGTGCCAGCAGCGTAGTCTTTGGGGGCACTTACAATGAGCAGTTCTTC. This codes for CASSVVFGGTYNEQFF.